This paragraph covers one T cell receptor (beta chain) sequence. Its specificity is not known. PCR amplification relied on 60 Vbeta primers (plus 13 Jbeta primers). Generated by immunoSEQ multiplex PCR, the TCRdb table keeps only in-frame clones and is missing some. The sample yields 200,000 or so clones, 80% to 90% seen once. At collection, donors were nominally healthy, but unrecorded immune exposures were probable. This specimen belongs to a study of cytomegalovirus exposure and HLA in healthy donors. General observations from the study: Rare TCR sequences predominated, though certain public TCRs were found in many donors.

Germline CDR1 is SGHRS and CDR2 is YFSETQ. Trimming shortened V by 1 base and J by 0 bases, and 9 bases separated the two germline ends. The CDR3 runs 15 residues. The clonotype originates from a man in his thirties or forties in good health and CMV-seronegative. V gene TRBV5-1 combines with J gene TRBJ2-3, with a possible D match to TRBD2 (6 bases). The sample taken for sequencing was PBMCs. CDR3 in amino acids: CASSLRGGSTDTQYF. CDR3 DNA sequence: TGCGCCAGCAGCTTGCGTGGGGGGAGCACAGATACGCAGTATTTT.